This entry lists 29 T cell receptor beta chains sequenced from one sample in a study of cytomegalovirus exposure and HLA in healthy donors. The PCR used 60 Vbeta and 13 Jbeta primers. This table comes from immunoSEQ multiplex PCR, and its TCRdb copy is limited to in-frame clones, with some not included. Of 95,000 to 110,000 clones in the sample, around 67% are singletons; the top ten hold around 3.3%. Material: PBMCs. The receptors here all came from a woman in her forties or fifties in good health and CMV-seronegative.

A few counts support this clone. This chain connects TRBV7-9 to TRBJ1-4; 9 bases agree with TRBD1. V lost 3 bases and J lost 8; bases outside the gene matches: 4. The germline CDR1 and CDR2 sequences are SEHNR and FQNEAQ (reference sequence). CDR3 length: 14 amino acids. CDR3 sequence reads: CASSLGTGFEKLFF. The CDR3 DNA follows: TGTGCCAGCAGCTTGGGGACAGGGTTCGAAAAACTGTTTTTT.

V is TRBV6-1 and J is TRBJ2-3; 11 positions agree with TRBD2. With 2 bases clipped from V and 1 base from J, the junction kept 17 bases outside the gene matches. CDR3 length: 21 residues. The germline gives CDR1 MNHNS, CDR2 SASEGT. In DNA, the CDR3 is TGTGCCAGCAGTGAACATAATAGACTACTACTAGCGGGGGCCGGCACAGATACGCAGTATTTT. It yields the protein CASSEHNRLLLAGAGTDTQYF.

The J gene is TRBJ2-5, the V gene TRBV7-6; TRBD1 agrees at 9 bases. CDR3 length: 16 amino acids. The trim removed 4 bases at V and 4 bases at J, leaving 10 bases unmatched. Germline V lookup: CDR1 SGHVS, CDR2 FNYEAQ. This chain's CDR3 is CASSSPPGQGLETQYF. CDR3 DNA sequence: TGTGCCAGCAGCTCCCCTCCGGGACAGGGTTTAGAGACCCAGTACTTC.

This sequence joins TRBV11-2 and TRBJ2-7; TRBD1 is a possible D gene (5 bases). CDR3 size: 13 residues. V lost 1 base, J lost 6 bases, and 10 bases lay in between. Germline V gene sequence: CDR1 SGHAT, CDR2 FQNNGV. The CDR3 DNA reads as TGTGCCAGCAGCTTAGTCAGGGTGGGCGAGCAGTACTTC. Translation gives CASSLVRVGEQYF.

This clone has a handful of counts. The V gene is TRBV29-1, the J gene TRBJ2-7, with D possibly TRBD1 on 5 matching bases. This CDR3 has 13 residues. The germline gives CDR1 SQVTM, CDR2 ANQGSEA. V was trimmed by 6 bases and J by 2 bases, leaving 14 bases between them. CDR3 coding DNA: TGCAGCGTCCAGGGTAGTGGAACCTACGAGCAGTACTTC. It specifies CSVQGSGTYEQYF.

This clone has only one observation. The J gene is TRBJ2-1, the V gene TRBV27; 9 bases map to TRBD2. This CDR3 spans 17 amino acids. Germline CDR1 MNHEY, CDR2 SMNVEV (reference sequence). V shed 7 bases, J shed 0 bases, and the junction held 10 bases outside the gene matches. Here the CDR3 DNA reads TGTGCCAGCATTCGACTAGCGGACCTCAGCTCCTACAATGAGCAGTTCTTC. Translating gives CASIRLADLSSYNEQFF.

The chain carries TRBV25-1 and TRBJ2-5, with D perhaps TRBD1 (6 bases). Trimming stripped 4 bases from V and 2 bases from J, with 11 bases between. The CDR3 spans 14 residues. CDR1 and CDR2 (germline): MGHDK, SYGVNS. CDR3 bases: TGTGCCAGCAGTGCCCGACAGGAACAAGAGACCCAGTACTTC. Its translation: CASSARQEQETQYF.

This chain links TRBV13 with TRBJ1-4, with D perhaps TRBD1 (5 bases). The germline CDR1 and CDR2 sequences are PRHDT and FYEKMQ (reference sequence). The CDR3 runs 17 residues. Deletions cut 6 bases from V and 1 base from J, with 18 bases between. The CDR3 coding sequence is TGTGCCAGCAGAAGCTCCTATCAGGGCTTAACTAATGAAAAACTGTTTTTT. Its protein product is CASRSSYQGLTNEKLFF.

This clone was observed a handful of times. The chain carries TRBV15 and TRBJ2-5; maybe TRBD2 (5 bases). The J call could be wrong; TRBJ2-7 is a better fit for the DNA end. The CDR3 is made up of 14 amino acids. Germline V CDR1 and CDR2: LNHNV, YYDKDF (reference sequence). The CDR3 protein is CATSREGGSYEQYF. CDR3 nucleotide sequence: TGTGCCACCAGCAGAGAAGGAGGCTCCTACGAGCAGTACTTC.

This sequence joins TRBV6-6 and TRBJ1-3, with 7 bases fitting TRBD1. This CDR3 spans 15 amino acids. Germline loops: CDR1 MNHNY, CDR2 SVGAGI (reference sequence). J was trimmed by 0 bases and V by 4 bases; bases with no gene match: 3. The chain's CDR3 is CASSWDSLSGNTIYF. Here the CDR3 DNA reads TGTGCCAGCAGTTGGGACAGTCTCTCTGGAAACACCATATATTTT.

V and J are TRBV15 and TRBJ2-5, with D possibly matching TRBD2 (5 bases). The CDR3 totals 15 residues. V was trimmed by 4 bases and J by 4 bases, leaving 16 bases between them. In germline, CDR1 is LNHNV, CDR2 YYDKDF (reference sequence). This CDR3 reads CATSIRTGSGETQYF. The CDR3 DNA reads TGTGCCACCAGCATTAGGACTGGATCGGGAGAGACCCAGTACTTC.

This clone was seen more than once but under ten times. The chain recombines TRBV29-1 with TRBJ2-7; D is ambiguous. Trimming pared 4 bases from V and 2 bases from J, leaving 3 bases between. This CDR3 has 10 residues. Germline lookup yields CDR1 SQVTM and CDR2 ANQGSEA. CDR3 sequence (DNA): TGCAGCGTTGCTGCCTACGAGCAGTACTTC. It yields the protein CSVAAYEQYF.

The CDR3 DNA reads TGTGCCACCAGCAGAGACCGGGAGACCCAGTACTTC. This translates into CATSRDRETQYF. The chain couples TRBV15 to TRBJ2-5; D unclear. Per the germline V gene, CDR1 is LNHNV and CDR2 is YYDKDF (reference sequence). V lost 0 bases and J 5 bases, leaving 4 bases between the germline ends. The CDR3 runs 12 residues.

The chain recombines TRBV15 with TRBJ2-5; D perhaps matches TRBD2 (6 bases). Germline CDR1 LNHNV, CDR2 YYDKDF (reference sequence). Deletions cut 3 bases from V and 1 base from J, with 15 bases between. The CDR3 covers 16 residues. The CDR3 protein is CATSSGSLSGQETQYF. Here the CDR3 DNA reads TGTGCCACCAGCAGCGGTTCCCTTAGCGGCCAAGAGACCCAGTACTTC.

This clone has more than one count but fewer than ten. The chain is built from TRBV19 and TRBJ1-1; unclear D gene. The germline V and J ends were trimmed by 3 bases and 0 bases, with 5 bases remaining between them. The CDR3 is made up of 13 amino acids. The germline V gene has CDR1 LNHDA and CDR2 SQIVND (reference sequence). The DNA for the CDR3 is TGTGCCAGTAGTATGTATATGAACACTGAAGCTTTCTTT. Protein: CASSMYMNTEAFF.

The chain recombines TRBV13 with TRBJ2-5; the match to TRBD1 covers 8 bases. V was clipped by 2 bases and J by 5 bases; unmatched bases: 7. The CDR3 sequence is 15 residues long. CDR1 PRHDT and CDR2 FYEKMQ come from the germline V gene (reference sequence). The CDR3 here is CASSLRQGALETQYF. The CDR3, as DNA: TGTGCCAGCAGCTTAAGGCAGGGGGCGTTGGAGACCCAGTACTTC.

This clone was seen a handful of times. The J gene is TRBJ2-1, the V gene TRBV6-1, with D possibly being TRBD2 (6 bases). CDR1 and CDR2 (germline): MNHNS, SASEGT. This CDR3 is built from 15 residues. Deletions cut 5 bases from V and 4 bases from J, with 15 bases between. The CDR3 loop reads CASSRTGDPYNEQFF. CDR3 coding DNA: TGTGCCAGCAGTCGAACGGGGGATCCTTACAATGAGCAGTTCTTC.

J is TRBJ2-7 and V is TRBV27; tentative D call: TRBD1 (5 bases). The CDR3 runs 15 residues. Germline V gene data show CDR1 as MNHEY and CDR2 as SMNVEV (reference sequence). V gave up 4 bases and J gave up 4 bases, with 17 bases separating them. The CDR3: CASSSNGHLWYEQYF. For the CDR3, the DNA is TGTGCCAGCAGTTCCAATGGACATCTCTGGTACGAGCAGTACTTC.

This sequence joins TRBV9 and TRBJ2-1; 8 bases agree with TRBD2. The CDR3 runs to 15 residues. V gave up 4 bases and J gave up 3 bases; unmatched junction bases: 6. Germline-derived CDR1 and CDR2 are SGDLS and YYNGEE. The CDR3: CASSPTGLGYNEQFF. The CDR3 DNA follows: TGTGCCAGCAGCCCCACGGGACTAGGCTACAATGAGCAGTTCTTC.

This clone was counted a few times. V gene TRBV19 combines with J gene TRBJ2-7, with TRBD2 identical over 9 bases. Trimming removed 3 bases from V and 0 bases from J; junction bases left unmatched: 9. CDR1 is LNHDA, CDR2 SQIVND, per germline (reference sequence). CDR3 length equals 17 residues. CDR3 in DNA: TGTGCCAGTAGTATGCAGCCTAGCGGGACGGTCTCCTACGAGCAGTACTTC. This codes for CASSMQPSGTVSYEQYF.

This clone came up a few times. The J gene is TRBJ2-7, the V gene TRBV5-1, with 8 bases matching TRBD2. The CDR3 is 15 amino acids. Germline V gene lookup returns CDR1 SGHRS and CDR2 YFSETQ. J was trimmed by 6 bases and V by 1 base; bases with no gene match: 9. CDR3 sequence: CASSLSPALAGEQYF. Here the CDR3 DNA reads TGCGCCAGCAGCTTGAGTCCGGCTCTAGCGGGCGAGCAGTACTTC.

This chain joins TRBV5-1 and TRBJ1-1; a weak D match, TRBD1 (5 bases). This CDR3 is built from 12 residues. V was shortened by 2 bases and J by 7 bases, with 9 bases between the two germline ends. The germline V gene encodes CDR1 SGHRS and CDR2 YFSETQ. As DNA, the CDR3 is TGCGCCAGCAGCTTTCAGGGCGGTGAAGCTTTCTTT. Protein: CASSFQGGEAFF.

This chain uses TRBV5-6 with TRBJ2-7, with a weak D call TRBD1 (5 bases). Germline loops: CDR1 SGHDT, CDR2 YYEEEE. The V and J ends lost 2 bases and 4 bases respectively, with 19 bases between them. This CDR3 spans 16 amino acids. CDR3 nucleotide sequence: TGTGCCAGCAGCTTCAAAGCAGGGCCGGGTCCATACGAGCAGTACTTC. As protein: CASSFKAGPGPYEQYF. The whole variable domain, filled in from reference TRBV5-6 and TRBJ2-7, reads DAGVTQSPTHLIKTRGQQVTLRCSPKSGHDTVSWYQQALGQGPQFIFQYYEEEERQRGNFPDRFSGHQFPNYSSELNVNALLLGDSALYLCASSFKAGPGPYEQYFGPGTRLTVT.

CDR3 amino acids: CASSRDRTTGEQYF. CDR3 nucleotide sequence: TGCGCCAGCAGTCGGGACAGGACGACGGGGGAGCAGTACTTC. This chain joins TRBV5-1 and TRBJ2-5; 8 bases align to TRBD1. Per the germline V gene, CDR1 is SGHRS and CDR2 is YFSETQ. V gave up 5 bases and J gave up 11 bases; unmatched junction bases: 14. The CDR3 extends over 14 amino acids.

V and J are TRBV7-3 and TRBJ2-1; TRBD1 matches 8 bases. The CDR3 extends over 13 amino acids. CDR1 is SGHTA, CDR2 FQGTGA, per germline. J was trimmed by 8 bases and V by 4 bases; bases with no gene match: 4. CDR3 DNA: TGTGCCAGCAGCTCTGGACAGGGCGATGAGCAGTTCTTC. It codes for CASSSGQGDEQFF.

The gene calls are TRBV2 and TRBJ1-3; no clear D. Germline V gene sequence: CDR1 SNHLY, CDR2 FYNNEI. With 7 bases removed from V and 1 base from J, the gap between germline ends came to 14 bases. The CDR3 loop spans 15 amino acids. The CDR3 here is CASTLTQFSGNTIYF. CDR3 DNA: TGTGCCAGCACCTTGACACAGTTTTCTGGAAACACCATATATTTT.

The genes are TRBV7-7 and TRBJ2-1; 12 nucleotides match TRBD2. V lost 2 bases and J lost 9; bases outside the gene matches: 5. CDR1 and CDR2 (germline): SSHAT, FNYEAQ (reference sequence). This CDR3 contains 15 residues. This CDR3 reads CASSLLAGGPLEQFF. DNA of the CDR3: TGTGCCAGCAGCTTACTAGCGGGAGGGCCCCTTGAGCAGTTCTTC.

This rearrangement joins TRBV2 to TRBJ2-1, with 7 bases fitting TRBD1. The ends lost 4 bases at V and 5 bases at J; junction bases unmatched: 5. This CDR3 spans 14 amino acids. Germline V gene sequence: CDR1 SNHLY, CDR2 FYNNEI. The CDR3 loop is CASSAQGVDNEQFF. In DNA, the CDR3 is TGTGCCAGCAGTGCCCAGGGGGTTGACAATGAGCAGTTCTTC.

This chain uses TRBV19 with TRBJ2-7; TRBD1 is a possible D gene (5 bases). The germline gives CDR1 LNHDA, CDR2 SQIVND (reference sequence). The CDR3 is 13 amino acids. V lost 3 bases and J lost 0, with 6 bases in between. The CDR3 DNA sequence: TGTGCCAGTAGTATGGACAACTCCTACGAGCAGTACTTC. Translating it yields CASSMDNSYEQYF.